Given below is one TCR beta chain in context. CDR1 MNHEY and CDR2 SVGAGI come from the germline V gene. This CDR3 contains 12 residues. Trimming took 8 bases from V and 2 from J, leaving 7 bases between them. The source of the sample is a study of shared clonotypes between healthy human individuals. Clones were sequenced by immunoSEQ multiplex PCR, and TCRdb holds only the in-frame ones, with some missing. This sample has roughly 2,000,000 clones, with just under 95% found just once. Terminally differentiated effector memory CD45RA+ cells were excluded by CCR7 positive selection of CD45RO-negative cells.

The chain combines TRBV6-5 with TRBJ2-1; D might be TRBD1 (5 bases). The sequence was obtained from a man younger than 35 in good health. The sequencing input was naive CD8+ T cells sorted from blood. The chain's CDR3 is CASGATYNEQFF. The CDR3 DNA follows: TGTGCCAGCGGGGCCACCTACAATGAGCAGTTCTTC.